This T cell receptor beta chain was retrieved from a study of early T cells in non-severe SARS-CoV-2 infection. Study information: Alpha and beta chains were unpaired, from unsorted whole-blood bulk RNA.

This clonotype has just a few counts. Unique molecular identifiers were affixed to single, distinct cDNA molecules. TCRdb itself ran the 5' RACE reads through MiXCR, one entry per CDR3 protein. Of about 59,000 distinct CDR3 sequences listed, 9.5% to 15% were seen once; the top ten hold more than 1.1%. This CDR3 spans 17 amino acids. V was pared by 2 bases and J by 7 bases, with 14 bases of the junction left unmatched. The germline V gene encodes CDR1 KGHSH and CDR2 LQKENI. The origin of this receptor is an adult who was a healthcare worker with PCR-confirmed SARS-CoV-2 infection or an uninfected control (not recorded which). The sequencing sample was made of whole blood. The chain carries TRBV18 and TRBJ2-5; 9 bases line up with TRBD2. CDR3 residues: CASSPSQRGAPLGTQYF. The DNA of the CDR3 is TGTGCCAGCTCACCATCACAGCGGGGGGCCCCCCTTGGGACCCAGTACTTC.